Each of the 30 T cell receptor beta chains below was sequenced from the same sample in a study of cytomegalovirus exposure and HLA in healthy donors. The PCR ran on 60 Vbeta and 13 Jbeta primers. The method was immunoSEQ multiplex PCR; TCRdb's version includes in-frame clones alone and lacks a portion of them. Counted here are 150,000 to 200,000 clones, 80% to 85% occurring once; the ten biggest clones make up around 0.41%. Source material: PBMCs. All receptors come from a boy aged 2 to 9 in good health and CMV-seronegative.

V gene TRBV28 combines with J gene TRBJ2-7; 9 bases line up with TRBD2. CDR3 length: 15 amino acids. The V segment lost 5 bases and the J segment 0 bases; nucleotides outside the gene matches: 5. Germline lookup yields CDR1 MDHEN and CDR2 SYDVKM. The CDR3 bases are TGTGCCAGCAGTCTTAGCGGGAGCGGCTCCTACGAGCAGTACTTC. It translates to CASSLSGSGSYEQYF.

The chain combines TRBV2 with TRBJ2-5; 7 bases are shared with TRBD2. J gave up 1 base and V 0 bases, and 8 bases lay outside the gene matches. Germline assignment: CDR1 SNHLY and CDR2 FYNNEI. The CDR3 loop spans 17 amino acids. CDR3 nucleotide sequence: TGTGCCAGCAGTGAAGCGGTGGCGGGAGAACGCCAAGAGACCCAGTACTTC. This translates into CASSEAVAGERQETQYF.

V gene TRBV6-5 combines with J gene TRBJ1-4; no clear D gene. Trimming took 2 bases from V and 0 from J, leaving 7 bases between them. The germline gives CDR1 MNHEY, CDR2 SVGAGI. The CDR3 runs to 15 residues. The CDR3 DNA follows: TGTGCCAGCAGTTACGGGCCGGCAACTAATGAAAAACTGTTTTTT. This sequence encodes CASSYGPATNEKLFF.

The chain has TRBV7-6 and TRBJ1-2; D is ambiguous. This CDR3 is 16 amino acids long. Trimming cost V 3 bases and J 0 bases, with 14 bases left between them. The germline CDR1 and CDR2 sequences are SGHVS and FNYEAQ. The CDR3: CASSFGPLGTNYGYTF. In nucleotides, the CDR3 is TGTGCCAGCAGCTTCGGCCCGTTGGGCACTAACTATGGCTACACCTTC.

A few counts support this clone. The chain is built from TRBV25-1 and TRBJ2-1, with D possibly being TRBD2 (6 bases). Germline V lookup: CDR1 MGHDK, CDR2 SYGVNS. The CDR3 covers 15 residues. Trimming took 3 bases from V and 2 from J, leaving 11 bases between them. In DNA form, the CDR3 reads TGTGCCAGCAGTGACCATAGCGGACCCTACAATGAGCAGTTCTTC. It translates to CASSDHSGPYNEQFF.

The rearrangement uses TRBV29-1 and TRBJ1-1; possible D gene TRBD1, 5 bases. The CDR3 runs to 13 residues. Germline CDR1 is SQVTM and CDR2 is ANQGSEA. With 4 bases removed from V and 7 bases from J, the gap between germline ends came to 16 bases. In nucleotides, the CDR3 is TGCAGCGTTGCGTCACCCAGGGAGGATGAAGCTTTCTTT. It yields the protein CSVASPREDEAFF.

The genes are TRBV2 and TRBJ1-5, with D maybe TRBD1 (6 bases). Germline CDR1 and CDR2: SNHLY and FYNNEI. This CDR3 region has 15 residues. With 6 bases removed from V and 0 bases from J, the gap between germline ends came to 12 bases. The CDR3 coding sequence is TGTGCCAGCAGCCGACAGGCGGCTAGCAATCAGCCCCAGCATTTT. Its translation is CASSRQAASNQPQHF.

This clone was detected only a few times. The V call is TRBV28, the J call TRBJ2-1; D perhaps matches TRBD1 (6 bases). CDR3 length equals 17 residues. Germline CDR1 MDHEN, CDR2 SYDVKM. The V end was cut by 5 bases, the J end by 1 base, with 18 bases between. This CDR3 is CASSGPGAGGSYNEQFF. For the CDR3, the DNA is TGTGCCAGCAGTGGACCAGGGGCGGGTGGGTCCTACAATGAGCAGTTCTTC. Supplemented by reference TRBV28 and TRBJ2-1, the full variable domain reads DVKVTQSSRYLVKRTGEKVFLECVQDMDHENMFWYRQDPGLGLRLIYFSYDVKMKEKGDIPEGYSVSREKKERFSLILESASTNQTSMYLCASSGPGAGGSYNEQFFGPGTRLTVL.

The rearrangement links TRBV5-1 to TRBJ2-7; no reliable D call. Germline V gene lookup returns CDR1 SGHRS and CDR2 YFSETQ. This CDR3 is 13 amino acids long. The V gene lost 5 bases and the J gene lost 2 bases, with 11 bases spanning the gap. CDR3 nucleotide sequence: TGCGCCAGCAGTTCTACCGAAGCCTACGAGCAGTACTTC. Protein: CASSSTEAYEQYF.

This chain connects TRBV5-4 to TRBJ2-3, with a possible D match to TRBD1 (6 bases). V was pared by 5 bases and J by 0 bases, with 10 bases between. The CDR3 is 14 residues long. Germline CDR1 reads SGHNT; CDR2 reads YYREEE (reference sequence). The CDR3 bases are TGTGCCAGCAGGGGGACAACTAGCACAGATACGCAGTATTTT. Its protein product is CASRGTTSTDTQYF.

The chain has TRBV18 and TRBJ2-3; 10 bases agree with TRBD2. Trimming at V came to 5 bases and at J to 1 base, leaving 6 bases not matched to a gene. In germline, CDR1 is KGHSH, CDR2 LQKENI. CDR3 size: 16 residues. Here the CDR3 DNA reads TGTGCCAGCTCAAAAAGACTAGCGGGCGGCACAGATACGCAGTATTTT. Protein product: CASSKRLAGGTDTQYF.

The rearrangement joins TRBV5-6 to TRBJ1-2; 9 positions match TRBD1. CDR1 SGHDT and CDR2 YYEEEE come from the germline V gene. Trimming cost V 3 bases and J 3 bases; bases outside gene matches: 6. This CDR3 comprises 15 residues. The CDR3 DNA is TGTGCCAGCAGCTCCGGGACAGGGACCTACTATGGCTACACCTTC. It translates to CASSSGTGTYYGYTF.

The chain recombines TRBV4-1 with TRBJ2-2, with a possible D match to TRBD2 (6 bases). In germline, CDR1 is MGHRA, CDR2 YSYEKL. This CDR3 region has 15 residues. Trimming pared 1 base from V and 2 bases from J, leaving 8 bases between. The CDR3 here is CASSQGAGNTGELFF. CDR3 bases: TGCGCCAGCAGCCAAGGGGCGGGAAACACCGGGGAGCTGTTTTTT.

This chain links TRBV6-5 with TRBJ1-2, with 9 nucleotides matching TRBD1. Per germline, CDR1 MNHEY and CDR2 SVGAGI. J was trimmed by 6 bases and V by 6 bases; bases with no gene match: 5. The CDR3 length is 13 residues. The chain's CDR3 is CASSTGGANGYTF. In DNA form, the CDR3 reads TGTGCCAGCAGCACAGGGGGCGCAAATGGCTACACCTTC.

V and J are TRBV11-1 and TRBJ2-1; TRBD2 agrees at 7 bases. With V trimmed by 5 bases and J by 4 bases, 5 bases remained unmatched. Germline V gene data show CDR1 as SGHAT and CDR2 as FQDESV (reference sequence). The CDR3 has 14 amino acids. The CDR3 is CASSDGTTYNEQFF. The CDR3 DNA reads TGTGCCAGCAGCGATGGGACTACATACAATGAGCAGTTCTTC.

V is TRBV6-1 and J is TRBJ1-2; 8 bases agree with TRBD1. The ends lost 4 bases at V and 9 bases at J; junction bases unmatched: 4. The CDR3 is made up of 12 amino acids. The germline V gene has CDR1 MNHNS and CDR2 SASEGT. The CDR3 nucleotides are TGTGCCAGCAGTGCTGGACAGGGACGCTACACCTTC. Protein sequence: CASSAGQGRYTF.

The chain recombines TRBV9 with TRBJ1-5, with D possibly TRBD1 on 5 matching bases. This CDR3 contains 16 residues. Germline values: CDR1 SGDLS, CDR2 YYNGEE. The V end was cut by 3 bases, the J end by 0 bases, with 13 bases between. The CDR3 protein is CASSAGGGYSNQPQHF. CDR3 nucleotides: TGTGCCAGCAGCGCCGGGGGGGGGTATAGCAATCAGCCCCAGCATTTT. The whole variable domain, filled in from reference TRBV9 and TRBJ1-5, reads DSGVTQTPKHLITATGQRVTLRCSPRSGDLSVYWYQQSLDQGLQFLIQYYNGEERAKGNILERFSAQQFPDLHSELNLSSLELGDSALYFCASSAGGGYSNQPQHFGDGTRLSIL.

This clone was seen only once. Other DNA sequences within the sample encode an identical CDR3. This chain connects TRBV6-5 to TRBJ1-2; 8 nucleotides match TRBD1. The CDR3 spans 13 residues. With V trimmed by 5 bases and J by 2 bases, 1 base remained unmatched. Germline loops: CDR1 MNHEY, CDR2 SVGAGI. CDR3 sequence (DNA): TGTGCCAGCAGTCGGACAGGGAACTATGGCTACACCTTC. This sequence encodes CASSRTGNYGYTF.

The rearrangement uses TRBV19 and TRBJ1-5; no reliable D call. The V gene's germline CDR1 is LNHDA and CDR2 SQIVND (reference sequence). This CDR3 contains 13 residues. V lost 7 bases to trimming and J lost 6 bases, with 13 bases between them. The CDR3 nucleotides are TGTGCCAGTAAAATGAGGGTTGGTCAGCCCCAGCATTTT. Its translation: CASKMRVGQPQHF.

The chain has TRBV29-1 and TRBJ1-2; no reliable D call. Germline loops: CDR1 SQVTM, CDR2 ANQGSEA. This CDR3 has 14 residues. The V and J ends lost 3 bases and 0 bases respectively, with 11 bases between them. CDR3: CSVDRRRANYGYTF. CDR3 DNA: TGCAGCGTTGACCGCCGTCGAGCTAACTATGGCTACACCTTC.

The rearrangement uses TRBV13 and TRBJ2-7, with TRBD1 as a possible D gene (6 bases). Germline CDR1 is PRHDT and CDR2 is FYEKMQ (reference sequence). The V gene lost 0 bases and the J gene lost 0 bases, with 12 bases spanning the gap. This CDR3 spans 16 amino acids. CDR3 amino acids: CASSLGVGQSSYEQYF. CDR3 nucleotide sequence: TGTGCCAGCAGCTTAGGGGTTGGACAGAGCTCCTACGAGCAGTACTTC.

V usage is TRBV10-3 and J usage is TRBJ2-3; 11 positions agree with TRBD2. Germline V lookup: CDR1 ENHRY, CDR2 SYGVKD. V lost 6 bases, J lost 4 bases, and 12 bases stayed unmatched. The length of the CDR3 is 17 residues. CDR3 protein: CAIRGGLLAGVSDTQYF. CDR3 bases: TGTGCCATCAGGGGTGGGCTACTAGCGGGAGTTTCAGATACGCAGTATTTT.

V is TRBV25-1 and J is TRBJ2-1; D may be TRBD2 (6 bases). Trimming pared 3 bases from V and 4 bases from J, leaving 19 bases between. Germline CDR1 and CDR2: MGHDK and SYGVNS. This CDR3 has 17 residues. CDR3 nucleotides: TGTGCCAGCAGTGACCCTGCTAGAGGACGGGGGTACAATGAGCAGTTCTTC. This sequence encodes CASSDPARGRGYNEQFF.

The chain couples TRBV14 to TRBJ2-3; 7 bases are a match to TRBD1. Trimming removed 3 bases from V and 1 base from J; junction bases left unmatched: 13. Per germline, CDR1 SGHDN and CDR2 FVKESK. The CDR3 has 18 amino acids. The CDR3 loop reads CASSQRQGPIFGTDTQYF. CDR3 nucleotide sequence: TGTGCCAGCAGCCAGAGACAGGGCCCCATTTTTGGCACAGATACGCAGTATTTT.

The rearrangement links TRBV27 to TRBJ2-1; TRBD1 agrees at 10 bases. V lost 0 bases to trimming and J lost 3 bases; unmatched junction nucleotides: 2. This CDR3 has 16 amino acids. CDR1 is MNHEY, CDR2 SMNVEV, per germline (reference sequence). CDR3 sequence (DNA): TGTGCCAGCAGTTTATCCAGGGACAGGGGCTACAATGAGCAGTTCTTC. Translating gives CASSLSRDRGYNEQFF.

The V and J genes are TRBV5-4 and TRBJ1-1; possible D gene TRBD1, 5 bases. CDR1 is SGHNT, CDR2 YYREEE, per germline (reference sequence). This CDR3 spans 16 amino acids. The germline V and J ends were trimmed by 7 bases and 1 base, with 20 bases remaining between them. The CDR3 sequence: CASFLGSGRGNTEAFF. The CDR3 DNA reads TGTGCCAGCTTCCTGGGGTCGGGTAGGGGGAACACTGAAGCTTTCTTT.

The V gene is TRBV11-3, the J gene TRBJ2-5; D possibly corresponds to TRBD2 (5 bases). The CDR3 runs to 12 residues. Germline assignment: CDR1 SGHNT and CDR2 YENEEA. Trimming left V 3 bases short and J 5 bases short, with 7 bases between. The CDR3: CASSLERETQYF. The CDR3 DNA is TGTGCCAGCAGCTTGGAGCGGGAGACCCAGTACTTC. The entire variable domain, with the rest obtained from reference TRBV11-3 and TRBJ2-5, is as follows: EAGVVQSPRYKIIEKKQPVAFWCNPISGHNTLYWYLQNLGQGPELLIRYENEEAVDDSQLPKDRFSAERLKGVDSTLKIQPAELGDSAVYLCASSLERETQYFGPGTRLLVL.

This clone occurred once. The chain is built from TRBV6-5 and TRBJ1-1; the match to TRBD1 covers 7 bases. V dropped 7 bases and J dropped 7; count of bases not matched to a gene: 12. The CDR3 runs 14 residues. CDR1 MNHEY and CDR2 SVGAGI come from the germline V gene. CDR3 sequence: CASTLGRGIDEAFF. The CDR3, as DNA: TGTGCCAGCACCCTAGGCAGGGGGATTGATGAAGCTTTCTTT.

The V gene is TRBV19, the J gene TRBJ2-2; D is unclear. V lost 5 bases and J lost 7, with 8 bases in between. CDR1 and CDR2 from the germline V gene are LNHDA and SQIVND (reference sequence). The CDR3 is 12 residues long. For the CDR3, the DNA is TGTGCCAGTAGTCCAGTCCTCGGGGAGCTGTTTTTT. Protein sequence: CASSPVLGELFF.

The chain uses TRBV9 and TRBJ2-3; 12 positions agree with TRBD2. J gave up 2 bases and V 2 bases, and 3 bases lay outside the gene matches. The CDR3 has 16 amino acids. Looked up from germline, CDR1 is SGDLS and CDR2 is YYNGEE. The CDR3 bases are TGTGCCAGCAGCGTTACTAGCGGGAGGAACACAGATACGCAGTATTTT. Its protein is CASSVTSGRNTDTQYF.